This TCR beta chain emerged from a study of blood T cells in healthy people across ages. The CDR3 is 15 residues long. Germline-derived CDR1 and CDR2 are MNHNY and SVGAGI (reference sequence). Between the trimmed V and J ends, which lost 7 bases and 4 bases, there was a span of 16 bases. Through a sample-barcoded 5' primer and a J-beta primer mix, a second PCR was run for 7 to 11 cycles. Each cDNA was tagged by a template-switch adaptor containing 12 random nucleotides. From the 5' RACE reads, TCRdb called clonotypes with MiXCR, one entry per CDR3 protein. The sample carries about 600,000 distinct CDR3 sequences, around 48% recorded once. This clonotype was counted only a few times.

V usage is TRBV6-6 and J usage is TRBJ2-2; TRBD1 might be the D (5 bases). The origin of this receptor is a man older than 75 in good health. The sample consisted of blood. The CDR3 DNA is TGTGCCAGCAATGACGTGGGCAGGGCCACCGGGGAGCTGTTTTTT. As protein: CASNDVGRATGELFF.